This T cell receptor beta chain was found in a study of a mutant IDH1 vaccine in newly diagnosed glioma. Time point given: week 47, end of study. Doses comprised 300 ug of mutant IDH1 20-mer peptide each, plus topical imiquimod. This CDR3 has 13 residues. The V end was cut by 3 bases, the J end by 1 base, with 6 bases between. Germline CDR1 KGHSH, CDR2 LQKENI. Assay used: immunoSEQ multiplex PCR; TCRdb lists only in-frame clones, some missing. The data hold roughly 30,000 clones, with 65% to 85% observed a single time. Concerning this clone itself: What it binds is unknown.

V and J are TRBV18 and TRBJ1-1, with unresolved D. The clonotype comes from a man aged 25-45 years with glioma. Sequencing was performed on PBMCs, taken from a glioma patient whose treatment included an IDH1 peptide vaccine. The CDR3 coding sequence is TGTGCCAGCTCACCCAACGGGAACACTGAAGCTTTCTTT. Amino acids: CASSPNGNTEAFF.